This T cell receptor beta chain was retrieved from a study of yellow fever vaccine responses in identical twins. General study findings and limits: Twins showed a vaccine T cell response that reportedly seemed partly convergent, partly personalized.

Per germline, CDR1 LNHNV and CDR2 YYDKDF (reference sequence). V was trimmed by 0 bases and J by 5 bases, leaving 11 bases between them. The CDR3 runs 14 residues. One entry per CDR3 protein, called by TCRdb with MiXCR from the RT-PCR reads. The table has some 2,000 distinct CDR3 sequences, 8.5% to 9% seen once. This clonotype was observed a few times. Antigen unknown. Sequencing used T cells from blood (PBMCs), unsorted or a sorted subset (not recorded which), obtained approximately 25 months after vaccination. The gene calls are TRBV15 and TRBJ2-7, with D uncertain. The sequence derives from a woman under 30 who received the yellow fever vaccine. The CDR3 nucleotides are TGTGCCACCAGCAGAGATCGGGTTAGCCACGAGCAGTACTTC. Residues: CATSRDRVSHEQYF.